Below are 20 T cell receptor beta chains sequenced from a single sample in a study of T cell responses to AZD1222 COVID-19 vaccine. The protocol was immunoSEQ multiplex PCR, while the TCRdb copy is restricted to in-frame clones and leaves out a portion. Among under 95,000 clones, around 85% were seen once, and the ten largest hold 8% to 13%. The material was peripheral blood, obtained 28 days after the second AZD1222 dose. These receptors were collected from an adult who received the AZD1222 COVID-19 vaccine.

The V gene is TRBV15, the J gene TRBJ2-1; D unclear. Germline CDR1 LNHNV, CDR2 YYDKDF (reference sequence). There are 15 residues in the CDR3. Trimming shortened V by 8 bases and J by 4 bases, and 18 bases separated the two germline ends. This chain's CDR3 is CATGRCLIPYNEQFF. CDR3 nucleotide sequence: TGTGCCACCGGTAGGTGCCTAATCCCATACAATGAGCAGTTCTTC.

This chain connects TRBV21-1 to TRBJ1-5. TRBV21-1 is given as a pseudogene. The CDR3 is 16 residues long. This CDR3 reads CASSKAPAEGNQPQHF. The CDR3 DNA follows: TGTGCCAGCAGCAAAGCGCCCGCCGAGGGCAATCAGCCCCAGCATTTT.

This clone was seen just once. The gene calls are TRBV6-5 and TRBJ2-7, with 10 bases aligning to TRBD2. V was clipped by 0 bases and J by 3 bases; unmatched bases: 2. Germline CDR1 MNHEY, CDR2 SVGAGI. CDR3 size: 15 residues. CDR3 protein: CASSYSGTSVYEQYF. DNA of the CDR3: TGTGCCAGCAGTTACTCCGGGACTAGCGTCTACGAGCAGTACTTC.

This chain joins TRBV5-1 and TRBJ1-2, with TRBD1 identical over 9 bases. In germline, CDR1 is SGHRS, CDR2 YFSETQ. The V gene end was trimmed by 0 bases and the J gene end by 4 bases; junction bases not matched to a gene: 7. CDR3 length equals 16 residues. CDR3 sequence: CASSLDRGRELYGYTF. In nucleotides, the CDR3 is TGCGCCAGCAGCTTGGACAGGGGGCGAGAGCTCTATGGCTACACCTTC.

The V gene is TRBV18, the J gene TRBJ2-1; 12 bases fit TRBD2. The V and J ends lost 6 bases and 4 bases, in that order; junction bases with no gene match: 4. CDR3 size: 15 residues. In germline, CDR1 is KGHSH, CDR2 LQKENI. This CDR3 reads CASSRTSGGYNEQFF. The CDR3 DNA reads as TGTGCCAGCTCCCGAACTAGCGGGGGGTACAATGAGCAGTTCTTC.

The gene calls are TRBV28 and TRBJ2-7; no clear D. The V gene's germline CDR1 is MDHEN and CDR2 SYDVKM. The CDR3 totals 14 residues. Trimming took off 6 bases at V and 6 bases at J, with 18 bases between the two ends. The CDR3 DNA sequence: TGTGCCAGCAGACCCCCCCGACCAACCGCCGAGCAGTACTTC. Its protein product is CASRPPRPTAEQYF. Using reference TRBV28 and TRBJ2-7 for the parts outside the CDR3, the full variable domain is DVKVTQSSRYLVKRTGEKVFLECVQDMDHENMFWYRQDPGLGLRLIYFSYDVKMKEKGDIPEGYSVSREKKERFSLILESASTNQTSMYLCASRPPRPTAEQYFGPGTRLTVT.

The CDR3 coding sequence is TGTGCCAGCAGCACCAGGAGAATGGGACTAGCGGTCAATGAGCAGTTCTTC. Translation: CASSTRRMGLAVNEQFF. The J gene is TRBJ2-1, the V gene TRBV9, with 11 bases fitting TRBD2. Germline V CDR1 and CDR2: SGDLS, YYNGEE. The CDR3 covers 17 residues. Losses at the gene ends were 4 bases for V and 6 bases for J; bases not matched to a gene: 12.

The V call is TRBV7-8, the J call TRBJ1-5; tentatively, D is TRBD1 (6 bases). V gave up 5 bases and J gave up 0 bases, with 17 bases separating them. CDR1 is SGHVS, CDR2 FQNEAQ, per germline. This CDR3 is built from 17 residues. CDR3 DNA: TGTGCCAGCAGCCGTGGACAGACTCCTTATAGCAATCAGCCCCAGCATTTT. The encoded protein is CASSRGQTPYSNQPQHF.

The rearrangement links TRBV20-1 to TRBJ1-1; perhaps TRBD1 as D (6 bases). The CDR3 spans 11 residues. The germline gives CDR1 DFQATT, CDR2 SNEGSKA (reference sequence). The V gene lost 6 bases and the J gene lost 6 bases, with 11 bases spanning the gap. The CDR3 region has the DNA TGCAGTGCAAGGGGGGGCGCTGAAGCTTTCTTT. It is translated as CSARGGAEAFF.

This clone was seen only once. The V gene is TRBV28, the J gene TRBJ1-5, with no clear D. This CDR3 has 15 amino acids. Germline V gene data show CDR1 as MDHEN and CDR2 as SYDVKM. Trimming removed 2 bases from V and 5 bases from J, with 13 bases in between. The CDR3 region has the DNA TGTGCCAGCAGTTTACGGCTTACTCCCCATCAGCCCCAGCATTTT. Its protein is CASSLRLTPHQPQHF. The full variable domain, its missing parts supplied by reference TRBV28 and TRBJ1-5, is DVKVTQSSRYLVKRTGEKVFLECVQDMDHENMFWYRQDPGLGLRLIYFSYDVKMKEKGDIPEGYSVSREKKERFSLILESASTNQTSMYLCASSLRLTPHQPQHFGDGTRLSIL.

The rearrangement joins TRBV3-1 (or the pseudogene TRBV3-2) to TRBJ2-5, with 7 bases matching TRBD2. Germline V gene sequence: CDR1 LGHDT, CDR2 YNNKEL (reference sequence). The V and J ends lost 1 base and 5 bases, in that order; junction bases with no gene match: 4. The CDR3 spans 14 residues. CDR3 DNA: TGTGCCAGCAGCCAAGTGGGGGGGAGGGAGACCCAGTACTTC. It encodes CASSQVGGRETQYF.

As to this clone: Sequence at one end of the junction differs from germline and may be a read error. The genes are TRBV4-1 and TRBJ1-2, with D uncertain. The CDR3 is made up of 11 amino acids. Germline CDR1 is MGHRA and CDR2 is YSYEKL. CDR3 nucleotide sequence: TGCGCCAGCAGCCAAGAAGGAGGGTTCGCCTTC. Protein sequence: CASSQEGGFAF.

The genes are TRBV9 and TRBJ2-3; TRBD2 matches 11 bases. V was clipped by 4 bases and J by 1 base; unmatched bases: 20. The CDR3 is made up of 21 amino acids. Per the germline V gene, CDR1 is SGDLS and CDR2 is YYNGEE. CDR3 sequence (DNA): TGTGCCAGCAGCTTTCCAAAGACCGGGACTAGCGGCACCCTCGGCACAGATACGCAGTATTTT. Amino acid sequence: CASSFPKTGTSGTLGTDTQYF.

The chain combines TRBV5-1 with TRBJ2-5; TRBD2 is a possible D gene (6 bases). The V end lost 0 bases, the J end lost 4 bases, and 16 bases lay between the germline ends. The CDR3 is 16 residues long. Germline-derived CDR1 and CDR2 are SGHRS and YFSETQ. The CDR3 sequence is CASSLDRRGLGETQYF. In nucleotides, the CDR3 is TGCGCCAGCAGCTTGGACAGGAGGGGTTTGGGAGAGACCCAGTACTTC.

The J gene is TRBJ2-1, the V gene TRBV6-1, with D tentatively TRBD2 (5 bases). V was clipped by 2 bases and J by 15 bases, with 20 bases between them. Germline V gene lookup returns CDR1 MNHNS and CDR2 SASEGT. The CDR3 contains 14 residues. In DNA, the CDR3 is TGTGCCAGCAGTGAATCTGGTAGCGTCGGTAGATTGTTCTTC. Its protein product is CASSESGSVGRLFF.

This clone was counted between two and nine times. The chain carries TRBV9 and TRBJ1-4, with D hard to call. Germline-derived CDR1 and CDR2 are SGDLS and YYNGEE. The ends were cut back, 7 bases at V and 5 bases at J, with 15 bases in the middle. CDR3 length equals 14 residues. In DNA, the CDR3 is TGTGCCAGCTCCCGGACTATCTCCAATGAAAAACTGTTTTTT. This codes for CASSRTISNEKLFF.

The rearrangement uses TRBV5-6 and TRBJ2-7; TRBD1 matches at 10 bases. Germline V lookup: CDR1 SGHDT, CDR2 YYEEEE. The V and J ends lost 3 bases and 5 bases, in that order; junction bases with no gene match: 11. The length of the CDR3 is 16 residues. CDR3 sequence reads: CASSWGLGGTGDEQYF. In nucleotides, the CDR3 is TGTGCCAGCAGCTGGGGCTTAGGCGGGACAGGGGACGAGCAGTACTTC.

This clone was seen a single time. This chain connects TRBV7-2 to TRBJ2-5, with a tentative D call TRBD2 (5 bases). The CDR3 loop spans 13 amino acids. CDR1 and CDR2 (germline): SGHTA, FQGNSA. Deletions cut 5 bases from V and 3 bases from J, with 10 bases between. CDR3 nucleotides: TGTGCCAGCAGCCTGTCGCGGGAAGAGACCCAGTACTTC. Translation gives CASSLSREETQYF.

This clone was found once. CDR3 residues: CAWGGQGYEQYF. In DNA form, the CDR3 reads TGTGCCTGGGGGGGACAGGGCTACGAGCAGTACTTC. The chain uses TRBV30 and TRBJ2-7, with 9 bases identical to TRBD1. The CDR3 totals 12 residues. J lost 3 bases, V lost 5 bases, and 2 bases had no gene match. Germline values: CDR1 GTSNPN, CDR2 SVGIG (reference sequence).

CDR3 coding DNA: TGTGCCAGCAGACATACAGGGGAGAGGGAAAAACTGTTTTTT. Residues: CASRHTGEREKLFF. The chain recombines TRBV6-5 with TRBJ1-4; 7 bases fit TRBD1. CDR3 length equals 14 residues. Losses at the gene ends were 6 bases for V and 8 bases for J; bases not matched to a gene: 9. Germline CDR1 is MNHEY and CDR2 is SVGAGI.